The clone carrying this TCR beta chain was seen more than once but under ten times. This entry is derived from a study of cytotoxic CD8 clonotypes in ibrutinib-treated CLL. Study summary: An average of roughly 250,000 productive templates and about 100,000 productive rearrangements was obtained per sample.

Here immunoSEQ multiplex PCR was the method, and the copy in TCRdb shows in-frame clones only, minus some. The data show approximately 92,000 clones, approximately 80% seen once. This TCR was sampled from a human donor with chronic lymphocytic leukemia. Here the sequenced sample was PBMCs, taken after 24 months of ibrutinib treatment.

The CDR3 spells CASSLSGQGQFF. Here the CDR3 DNA reads TGTGCCAGCAGCTTGTCTGGTCAAGGGCAGTTCTTC. The chain links TRBV7-2 to TRBJ2-1; unclear D gene. Trimming took off 3 bases at V and 12 bases at J, with 12 bases between the two ends. Germline loops: CDR1 SGHTA, CDR2 FQGNSA. The CDR3 covers 12 residues.